Below are 14 T cell receptor beta chains sequenced from a single sample in a study of beta chain features in type 1 diabetes. The investigators reverse transcribed all of the isolated RNA, so they sequenced expressed TCRB transcripts. TCRdb's copy holds only in-frame clones and misses some; the assay was immunoSEQ multiplex PCR. The sample carries hundreds of thousands of clones, roughly 31% recorded once. Sequenced sample: naive CD4+ T cells from blood. These receptor sequences come from a man between 18 and 29 years old in good health.

Comments on this clone: Other DNA sequences of this sample code for an identical CDR3. This chain uses TRBV30 with TRBJ2-3, with D possibly being TRBD1 (5 bases). Trimming removed 1 base from V and 0 bases from J, with 8 bases in between. Germline V lookup: CDR1 GTSNPN, CDR2 SVGIG (reference sequence). The CDR3 extends over 14 amino acids. As DNA, the CDR3 is TGTGCCTGGAGTGCCGGACAAAGCACAGATACGCAGTATTTT. Encoded protein: CAWSAGQSTDTQYF. The variable domain in full, with the rest retrieved from reference TRBV30 and TRBJ2-3, is SQTIHQWPATLVQPVGSPLSLECTVEGTSNPNLYWYRQAAGRGLQLLFYSVGIGQISSEVPQNLSASRPQDRQFILSSKKLLLSDSGFYLCAWSAGQSTDTQYFGPGTRLTVL.

This clone was seen only a few times. The sample carries other DNA sequences with the same CDR3. The chain couples TRBV15 to TRBJ1-5; no firm D call. Germline lookup yields CDR1 LNHNV and CDR2 YYDKDF (reference sequence). V dropped 1 base and J dropped 6 bases, with 4 bases sitting between them. The CDR3 contains 12 residues. CDR3 sequence reads: CATSRVGQPQHF. In DNA form, the CDR3 reads TGTGCCACCAGCAGAGTTGGTCAGCCCCAGCATTTT.

V gene TRBV28 combines with J gene TRBJ2-1; unclear D gene. Germline V CDR1 and CDR2: MDHEN, SYDVKM. This CDR3 region has 16 residues. Trimming left V 5 bases short and J 0 bases short, with 14 bases between. As DNA, the CDR3 is TGTGCCAGCAGTAGCCCCGGGTCGAGCTCCTACAATGAGCAGTTCTTC. Protein product: CASSSPGSSSYNEQFF.

The table lists this clone with a few counts. The chain is built from TRBV28 and TRBJ2-1; D remains ambiguous. V lost 3 bases and J 7 bases, leaving 16 bases between the germline ends. Germline CDR1 is MDHEN and CDR2 is SYDVKM. The CDR3 is made up of 15 amino acids. The CDR3 DNA follows: TGTGCCAGCAGTTTCCCCGACCGTATGGAGAATGAGCAGTTCTTC. This translates into CASSFPDRMENEQFF. The full variable domain, in which reference TRBV28 and TRBJ2-1 provide the parts outside the CDR3, is DVKVTQSSRYLVKRTGEKVFLECVQDMDHENMFWYRQDPGLGLRLIYFSYDVKMKEKGDIPEGYSVSREKKERFSLILESASTNQTSMYLCASSFPDRMENEQFFGPGTRLTVL.

On this clone itself: At one of its ends the junction is not consistent with the germline gene, which may arise from a read error. The gene calls are TRBV7-7 and TRBJ2-5; 7 nucleotides agree with TRBD2. This CDR3 region has 14 residues. Germline assignment: CDR1 SSHAT and CDR2 FNYEAQ (reference sequence). CDR3 region: CASSLDPGGETQYF. CDR3 bases: TGTGCTAGCAGCTTAGATCCGGGAGGCGAGACCCAGTACTTC.

The chain employs TRBV7-9 and TRBJ2-6; D ambiguous. Germline values: CDR1 SEHNR, CDR2 FQNEAQ (reference sequence). This CDR3 contains 16 residues. The V gene lost 2 bases and the J gene lost 0 bases, with 8 bases spanning the gap. CDR3 nucleotides: TGTGCCAGCAGCTTACCGGGCAACTCTGGGGCCAACGTCCTGACTTTC. Residues: CASSLPGNSGANVLTF.

In its sample, this clone was seen a few times. This chain connects TRBV7-8 to TRBJ2-7, with D unresolved. From germline, CDR1 is SGHVS and CDR2 FQNEAQ. Trimming stripped 1 base from V and 6 bases from J, with 16 bases between. This CDR3 is 15 amino acids long. The CDR3 DNA reads as TGTGCCAGCAGCTTAGGGTCCTCTGGATCCCTCGAGCAGTACTTC. Its translation: CASSLGSSGSLEQYF.

This clone was found a few times. The rearrangement uses TRBV5-1 and TRBJ1-1; tentatively, D is TRBD1 (6 bases). This CDR3 is 12 amino acids long. Trimming took 0 bases from V and 10 from J, leaving 10 bases between them. Germline CDR1 and CDR2: SGHRS and YFSETQ. The chain's CDR3 is CASSLDPGAAFF. The CDR3 bases are TGCGCCAGCAGCTTGGACCCGGGGGCAGCTTTCTTT.

This clone has only a few counts. V is TRBV6-5 and J is TRBJ2-7; D is perhaps TRBD1 (6 bases). CDR1 MNHEY and CDR2 SVGAGI come from the germline V gene. V dropped 0 bases and J dropped 5 bases, with 11 bases sitting between them. This CDR3 comprises 14 residues. The CDR3 is CASSYSRRGHEQYF. CDR3 in DNA: TGTGCCAGCAGTTACTCACGCAGGGGACACGAGCAGTACTTC.

This rearrangement joins TRBV30 to TRBJ1-5; D perhaps matches TRBD1 (5 bases). The V gene's germline CDR1 is GTSNPN and CDR2 SVGIG (reference sequence). The CDR3 extends over 14 amino acids. V was clipped by 0 bases and J by 4 bases, with 10 bases between them. The CDR3: CAWSVLAGNQPQHF. The CDR3 DNA sequence: TGTGCCTGGAGTGTACTCGCAGGGAATCAGCCCCAGCATTTT.

The sample holds a few counts of this clone. The chain uses TRBV30 and TRBJ1-2; D is possibly TRBD1 (5 bases). Trimming stripped 8 bases from V and 8 bases from J, with 15 bases between. Germline V lookup: CDR1 GTSNPN, CDR2 SVGIG (reference sequence). The CDR3 extends over 11 amino acids. CDR3 residues: CALMGVGGYTF. Here the CDR3 DNA reads TGTGCCCTAATGGGGGTTGGCGGCTACACCTTC.

The table lists this clone with a few counts. The gene calls are TRBV7-9 and TRBJ2-7; D is unresolved. V was clipped by 2 bases and J by 3 bases, with 8 bases between them. Germline CDR1 SEHNR, CDR2 FQNEAQ (reference sequence). The CDR3 length is 13 residues. CDR3 nucleotides: TGTGCCAGCAGCTTACTCGGGCACTACGAGCAGTACTTC. Residues: CASSLLGHYEQYF. Based on the CDR3 plus reference TRBV7-9 and TRBJ2-7, the full variable domain is DTGVSQNPRHKITKRGQNVTFRCDPISEHNRLYWYRQTLGQGPEFLTYFQNEAQLEKSRLLSDRFSAERPKGSFSTLEIQRTEQGDSAMYLCASSLLGHYEQYFGPGTRLTVT.

This chain connects TRBV30 to TRBJ2-7; 8 bases are a match to TRBD2. The germline gives CDR1 GTSNPN, CDR2 SVGIG (reference sequence). CDR3 length: 13 amino acids. Trimming took 3 bases from V and 6 from J; bases not matched to a gene: 7. The CDR3 coding sequence is TGTGCCTGGAGCCAAAGACTAGCGAGCGAGCAGTACTTC. It encodes CAWSQRLASEQYF.

The chain employs TRBV5-6 and TRBJ2-2, with no clear D. CDR1 and CDR2 from the germline V gene are SGHDT and YYEEEE. CDR3 length: 15 amino acids. V shed 4 bases and J shed 7 bases, with 17 bases lying between them. Written as DNA, the CDR3 is TGTGCCAGCAGCGACGCTCGGTCTTGGAGCGGGGAGCTGTTTTTT. Protein product: CASSDARSWSGELFF.